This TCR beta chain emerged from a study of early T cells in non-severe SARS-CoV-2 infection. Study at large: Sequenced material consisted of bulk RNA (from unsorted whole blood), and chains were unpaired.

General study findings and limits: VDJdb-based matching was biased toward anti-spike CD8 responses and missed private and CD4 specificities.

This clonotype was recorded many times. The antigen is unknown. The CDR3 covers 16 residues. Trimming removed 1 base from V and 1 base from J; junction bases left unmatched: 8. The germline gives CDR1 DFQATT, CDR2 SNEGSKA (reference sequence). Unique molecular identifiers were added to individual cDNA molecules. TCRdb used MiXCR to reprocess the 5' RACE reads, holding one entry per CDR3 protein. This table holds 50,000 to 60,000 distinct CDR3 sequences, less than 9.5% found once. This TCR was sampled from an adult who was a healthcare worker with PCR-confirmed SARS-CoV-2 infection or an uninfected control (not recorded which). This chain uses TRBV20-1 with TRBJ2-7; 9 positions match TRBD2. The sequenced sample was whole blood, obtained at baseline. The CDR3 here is CSARGLASGDSYEQYF. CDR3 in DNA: TGCAGTGCTAGAGGTTTGGCTAGCGGGGATTCCTACGAGCAGTACTTC.